This record concerns one T cell receptor beta chain sequence. Its target is not known. These data come from a study of vaccination effects on CD4 cells after COVID-19. About the research overall: It was a median of 72 days after the second dose that post-vaccine samples were obtained. Study observations and caveats: The study had few convalescent patients and no early post-infection timepoints.

Some clones are missing from TCRdb's copy, which holds only in-frame ones; the method was immunoSEQ multiplex PCR. This sample has approximately 74,000 clones; 73% occur once, and the top ten carry about 2%. The authors isolated CD4+ T cells after less than eleven days of culture. The participants, recipients of two vaccine doses, got either BNT162b2 or mRNA-1273. A half-medium replacement with IL-2 medium was carried out on days 3 and 7. Germline V lookup: CDR1 SGHVS, CDR2 FQNEAQ. CDR3 length: 13 residues. V trimming: 5 bases; J trimming: 5 bases; junction bases outside the gene matches: 3. This chain connects TRBV7-8 to TRBJ1-1; 9 nucleotides align to TRBD1. Sample: CD4+ T cells from PBMCs cultured without peptide, taken after COVID-19 vaccination. This TCR derives from a human donor who received a COVID-19 vaccine. The CDR3 bases are TGTGCCAGCAGCCGGACAGGGGAGACTGAAGCTTTCTTT. Translating gives CASSRTGETEAFF.